One T cell receptor (beta chain) is described in this entry. The sample belongs to a study of blood T cell repertoires in COVID-19. About the research overall: The origin of the acute and convalescent COVID-19 samples was the United States, Italy and Spain.

Generated by immunoSEQ multiplex PCR, the TCRdb table keeps only in-frame clones and is missing some. The sample lists about 94,000 clones, under 90% occurring once. The V and J ends lost 6 bases and 0 bases, in that order; junction bases with no gene match: 5. CDR3 length: 15 amino acids. CDR1 is KGHSH, CDR2 LQKENI, per germline. This rearrangement joins TRBV18 to TRBJ2-4; 7 bases line up with TRBD2. This clonotype was sampled from a human donor in a cohort sampled during active COVID-19. Material for sequencing was peripheral blood. CDR3: CASSKRDLAKNIQYF. The CDR3 DNA reads as TGTGCCAGCTCGAAGCGGGACCTAGCCAAAAACATTCAGTACTTC.